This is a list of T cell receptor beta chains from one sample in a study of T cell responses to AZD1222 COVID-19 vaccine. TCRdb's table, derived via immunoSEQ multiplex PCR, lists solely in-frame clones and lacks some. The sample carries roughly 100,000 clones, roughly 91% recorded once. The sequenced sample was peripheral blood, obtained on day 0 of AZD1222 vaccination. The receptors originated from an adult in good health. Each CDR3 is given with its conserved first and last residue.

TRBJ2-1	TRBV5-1	CASSSRDRMMRIPYNEQFF
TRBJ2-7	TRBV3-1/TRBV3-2	CASSPRGIGEQYF
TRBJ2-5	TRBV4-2	CASSPDRFRETQYF
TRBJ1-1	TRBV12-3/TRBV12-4	CASSLSGMGAFF
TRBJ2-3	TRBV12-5	CASGLAGGDTQYF
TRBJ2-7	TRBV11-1	CASSLGLADYEQYF
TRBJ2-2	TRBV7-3	CASSSDRGRTGELFF
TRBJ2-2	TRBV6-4	CASSMEGGLGELFF
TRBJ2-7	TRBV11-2	CASSLATSGQYF
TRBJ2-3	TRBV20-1	CSASSMDRGGNTQYF
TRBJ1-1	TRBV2	CASSPDRLNTEAFF
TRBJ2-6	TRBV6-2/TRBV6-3	CASSRRGSGANVLTF
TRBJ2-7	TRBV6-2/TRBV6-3	CASSYGGLNYEQYF
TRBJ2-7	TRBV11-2	CASSMDSYEQYF
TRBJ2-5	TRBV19	CASSEGLAGSEETQYF
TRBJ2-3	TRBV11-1	CASSHPGTKTYF
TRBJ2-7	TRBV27	CASRLSVPGAYEQYF
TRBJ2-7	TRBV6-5	CASSQGTAYEQYF
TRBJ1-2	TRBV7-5	CARSQETGIYGYTF
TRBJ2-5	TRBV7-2	CASSLASGGWETQYF
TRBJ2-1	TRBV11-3	CASSLVLSGGLGGADEQFF
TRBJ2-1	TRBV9	CASSAPGGLAGPYNEQFF
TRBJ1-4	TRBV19	CASSAGTVEKLFF
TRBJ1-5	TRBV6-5	CASMGTPPQHF
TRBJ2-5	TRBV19	CASSRSGSQETQYF
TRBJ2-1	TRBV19	CASSPGLAGGGEQFF
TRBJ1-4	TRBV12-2	CASRLDSWQEGEKLFF
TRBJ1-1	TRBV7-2	CASSLPGAAEAFF
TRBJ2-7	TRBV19	CASSTRDGPLYEQYF
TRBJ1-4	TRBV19	CASNIATNEKLFF
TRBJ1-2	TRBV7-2	CASSRDRGGYGYTF
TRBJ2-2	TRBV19	CASSYRPSGMNTGELFF
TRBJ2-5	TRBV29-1	CSVGTNPEETQYF
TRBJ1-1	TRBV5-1	CASSVNGGVGTEAFF
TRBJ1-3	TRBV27	CASSLSSSSGNTIYF
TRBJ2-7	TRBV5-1	CASSPAGTSVSYEQYF
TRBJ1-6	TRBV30	CAWSSTGNSPLHF
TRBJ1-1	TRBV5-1	CASSLGQTLGRTEAFF
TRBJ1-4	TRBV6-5	CASSSGTGGRRLFF
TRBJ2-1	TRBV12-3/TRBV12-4	CASSFSPAGEQFF
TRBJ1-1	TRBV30	CAWSGDRDEAFF
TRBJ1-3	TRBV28	CASSLVTLSGNTIYF